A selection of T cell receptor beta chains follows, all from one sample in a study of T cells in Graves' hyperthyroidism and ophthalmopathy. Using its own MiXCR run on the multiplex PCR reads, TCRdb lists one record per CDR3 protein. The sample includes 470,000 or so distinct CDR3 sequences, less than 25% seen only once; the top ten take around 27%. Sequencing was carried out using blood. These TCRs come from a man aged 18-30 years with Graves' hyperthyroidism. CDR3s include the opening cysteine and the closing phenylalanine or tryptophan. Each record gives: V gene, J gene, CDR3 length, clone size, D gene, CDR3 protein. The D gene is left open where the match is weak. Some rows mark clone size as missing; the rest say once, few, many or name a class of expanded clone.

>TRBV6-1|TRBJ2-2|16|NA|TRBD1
CASTPRAGGSTGELFF
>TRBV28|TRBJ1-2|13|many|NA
CASSLRIGGGYTF
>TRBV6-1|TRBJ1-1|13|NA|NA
CASSEGILKGAFF
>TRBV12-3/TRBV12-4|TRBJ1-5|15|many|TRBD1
CASSLQGQGMQPQHF
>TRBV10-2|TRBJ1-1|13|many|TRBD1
CASSVDRKTEAFF
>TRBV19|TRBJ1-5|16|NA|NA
CASSIDLAQGGQPQHF
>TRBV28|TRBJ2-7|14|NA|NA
CASSITGDAYEQYF
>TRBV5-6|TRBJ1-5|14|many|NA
CASSLWQNWQPQHF
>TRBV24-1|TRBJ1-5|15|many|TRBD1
CATSDSQGQGQPQHF
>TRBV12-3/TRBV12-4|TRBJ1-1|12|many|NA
CATNRDTAEAFF
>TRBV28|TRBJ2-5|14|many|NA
CASSYGRDQETQYF
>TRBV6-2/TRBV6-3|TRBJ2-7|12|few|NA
CASRRDGVTQYF
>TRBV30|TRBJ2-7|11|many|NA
CAWMTGGEQYF
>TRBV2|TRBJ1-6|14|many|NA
CASNGDTGYSPLHF
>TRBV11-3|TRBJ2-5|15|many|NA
CASSQTGAFQETQYF
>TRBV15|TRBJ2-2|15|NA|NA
CATSRWTDNTGELFF
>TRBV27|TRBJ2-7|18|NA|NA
CASSLSATVGSLGYEQYF
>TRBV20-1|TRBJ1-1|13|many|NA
CSALTGANTEAFF
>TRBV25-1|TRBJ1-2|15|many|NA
CASSGPSDRNYGYTF
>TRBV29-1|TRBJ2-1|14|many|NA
CSVPRDIQYNEQFF
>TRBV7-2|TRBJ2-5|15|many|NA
CASSSRGEEQETQYF
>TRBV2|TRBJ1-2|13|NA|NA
CASRTAVNYGYTF
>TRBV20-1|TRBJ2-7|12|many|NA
CSARSDAYEQYF
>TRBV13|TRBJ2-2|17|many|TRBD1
CASSQRPGQLNTGELFF
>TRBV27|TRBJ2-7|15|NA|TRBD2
CASSWAGGRNHEQYF
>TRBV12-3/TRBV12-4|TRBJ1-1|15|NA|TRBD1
CASSLGDDRGRKAFF
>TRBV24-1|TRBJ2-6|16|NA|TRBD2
CATSAGGISGANVLTF
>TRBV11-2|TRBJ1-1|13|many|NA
CASSLRPDTEAFF
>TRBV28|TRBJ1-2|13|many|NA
CASSFHANYGYTF
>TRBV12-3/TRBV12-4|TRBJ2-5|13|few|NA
CASSLFLEETQYF
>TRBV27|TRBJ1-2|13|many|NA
CASSLSSGYGYTF